This TCR beta chain is from a study of cytomegalovirus exposure and HLA in healthy donors. Study-level background: The roughly 120 million unique TCR beta sequences, from 150 million to 200 million T cells, were found by an earlier analysis.

Use of 60 Vbeta and 13 Jbeta primers characterized the PCR. Here immunoSEQ multiplex PCR was the method, and the copy in TCRdb shows in-frame clones only, minus some. The table lists 100,000 to 150,000 clones, roughly 82% of them singletons. When sampled, the donors appeared nominally healthy, though they likely had unrecorded immune exposures. The sample holds a few counts of this clone. Material: PBMCs. The TCR originated in a boy aged 5-17 years in good health and CMV-seronegative.

The CDR3 region has the DNA TGTGCCTGGTGCCGGGACTCGACCTACGAGCAGTACTTC. Translating gives CAWCRDSTYEQYF. This rearrangement joins TRBV30 to TRBJ2-7, with D tentatively TRBD2 (6 bases). This CDR3 is 13 amino acids long. The germline V gene has CDR1 GTSNPN and CDR2 SVGIG (reference sequence). Trimming shortened V by 5 bases and J by 2 bases, and 13 bases separated the two germline ends.